The 5 T cell receptor beta chains below come from one sample, sequenced in a study of T cells in Graves' hyperthyroidism and ophthalmopathy. RNA transcripts provided the source from which TCR beta CDR3 regions were amplified. HTBI primers were the set used in a first-round RT-PCR of the TCR CDR3. Each CDR3 protein is one row after TCRdb ran MiXCR on the multiplex PCR reads. The sample records under 600,000 distinct CDR3 sequences, 16% being singletons. Sequenced: blood. These receptors originate from a woman between 40 and 55 years old with Graves' ophthalmopathy.

In this sample, this clonotype turned up many times. The V and J genes are TRBV28 and TRBJ1-2; D is undetermined. This CDR3 is built from 13 residues. Germline loops: CDR1 MDHEN, CDR2 SYDVKM. The ends were cut back, 5 bases at V and 4 bases at J, with 11 bases in the middle. CDR3 amino acids: CASSTPGPYGYTF. CDR3 bases: TGTGCCAGCAGTACGCCGGGCCCCTATGGCTACACCTTC.

At least ten counts were recorded for this clonotype. The gene calls are TRBV7-3 and TRBJ2-3; TRBD1 matches at 7 bases. J gave up 2 bases and V 4 bases, and 9 bases lay outside the gene matches. The CDR3 is 16 amino acids. Germline CDR1 and CDR2: SGHTA and FQGTGA. The CDR3 loop is CASSCKAGTDTDTQYF. The DNA of the CDR3 is TGTGCCAGCAGCTGCAAAGCCGGGACAGACACAGATACGCAGTATTTT.

The CDR3 DNA reads TGTGCCAGCAGCGACCTCGAGGGGGCTAACGAAGCTTTCTTT. The encoded protein is CASSDLEGANEAFF. The chain carries TRBV7-9 and TRBJ1-1; 7 bases line up with TRBD1. CDR1 is SEHNR, CDR2 FQNEAQ, per germline (reference sequence). The CDR3 covers 14 residues. Trimming took 5 bases from V and 8 from J; bases not matched to a gene: 11. Full variable domain (missing parts from reference TRBV7-9 and TRBJ1-1): DTGVSQNPRHKITKRGQNVTFRCDPISEHNRLYWYRQTLGQGPEFLTYFQNEAQLEKSRLLSDRFSAERPKGSFSTLEIQRTEQGDSAMYLCASSDLEGANEAFFGQGTRLTVV.

The chain is built from TRBV11-2 and TRBJ2-1, with 12 bases fitting TRBD2. Trimming cost V 4 bases and J 9 bases; bases outside gene matches: 13. The CDR3 runs 17 residues. Germline V gene sequence: CDR1 SGHAT, CDR2 FQNNGV. In nucleotides, the CDR3 is TGTGCCAGCAGCTCTAGCGGCCTAGCGGGGGGGGCCGGTGAGCAGTTCTTC. It codes for CASSSSGLAGGAGEQFF.

This clonotype was counted ten times or more. The rearrangement uses TRBV20-1 and TRBJ1-3, with no clear D. The CDR3 sequence is 15 residues long. Looked up from germline, CDR1 is DFQATT and CDR2 is SNEGSKA (reference sequence). The ends were cut back, 0 bases at V and 0 bases at J, with 9 bases in the middle. CDR3 nucleotide sequence: TGCAGTGCTAGAGATCCCGCGGCCTCTGGAAACACCATATATTTT. Residues: CSARDPAASGNTIYF.